This T cell receptor beta chain was retrieved from a study of technical replicates of blood from a few donors. Using immunoSEQ multiplex PCR, the repertoire was profiled, and TCRdb retains in-frame clones only, with some absent. This table holds 50,000 to 70,000 clones, 90% to 95% found once. The CDR3 is made up of 15 amino acids. CDR1 is SNHLY and CDR2 is FYNNEI in the germline V gene. V lost 5 bases to trimming and J lost 2 bases; unmatched junction nucleotides: 6. The chain carries TRBV2 and TRBJ1-5, with TRBD1 identical over 7 bases. The origin of this receptor is a human donor in good health. Some clones in this sample may be carry-over from other donors' samples. The sample was PBMCs. The CDR3 DNA is TGTGCCAGCAGTACGACAGGGAGAGGCAATCAGCCCCAGCATTTT. Its translation is CASSTTGRGNQPQHF.